This TCR beta chain was documented in a study of CD8 T cells in ankylosing spondylitis. In this sample, this clonotype turned up many times. Antigen specificity is unknown. This CDR3 comprises 12 residues. Trimming pared 7 bases from V and 10 bases from J, leaving 14 bases between. Study-level results: Among TCR beta sequences, a motif of about 8 highly homologous variants appeared characteristic of ankylosing spondylitis blood. Matched synovial fluid from ankylosing spondylitis patients was reported to be enriched for disease-linked clones.

From the 5' RACE reads, TCRdb called clonotypes with MiXCR, one entry per CDR3 protein. The data hold 350,000 to 450,000 distinct CDR3 sequences, with 20% to 25% observed a single time. Sequences were obtained from blood, either unsorted or a sorted T cell fraction (not recorded which). The receptor's source is a male donor with ankylosing spondylitis or in good health (not recorded which). This chain connects TRBV12-3 or TRBV12-4 to TRBJ2-1; D assignment may be TRBD1 or TRBD2 (6 bases each). CDR3 region: CASTQRGDEQFF. The DNA of the CDR3 is TGTGCCAGCACCCAGAGGGGGGACGAGCAGTTCTTC.